The 21 T cell receptor beta chains reported below all come from one sample, sequenced in a study of T-cell memory formation after mild COVID-19. A single record per CDR3 protein comes from TCRdb applying MiXCR to the 5' RACE reads. This sample has 500,000 to 550,000 distinct CDR3 sequences, with roughly 22% found just once. Input material: PBMCs or a T cell subset sorted from them (not recorded which). The receptors were sampled from an adult woman who had mild COVID-19 (a few samples of this study predate the infection). Cell type and time point are not known.

This chain uses TRBV15 with TRBJ2-7, with D hard to call. CDR1 is LNHNV, CDR2 YYDKDF, per germline (reference sequence). CDR3 length: 13 residues. V was cut by 3 bases and J by 7 bases, with 13 bases left in between. DNA for the CDR3: TGTGCCACCAGCAGGGACCGTCCTCGGGAGCAGTACTTC. Its protein is CATSRDRPREQYF.

The sample holds a few counts of this clonotype. V usage is TRBV12-3 or TRBV12-4 and J usage is TRBJ1-1; no reliable D call. Trimming took off 6 bases at V and 0 bases at J, with 8 bases between the two ends. The CDR3 contains 13 residues. As DNA, the CDR3 is TGTGCCAGCAGAGTTCGGATGAACACTGAAGCTTTCTTT. Protein product: CASRVRMNTEAFF.

This clonotype was counted between two and nine times. In nucleotides, the CDR3 is TGTGCCAGCAGCTACCGAGGAACAGTAGTCGGGGAGACCCAGTACTTC. Translating gives CASSYRGTVVGETQYF. This rearrangement joins TRBV7-3 to TRBJ2-5; no definite D call. Trimming pared 4 bases from V and 5 bases from J, leaving 20 bases between. The CDR3 runs to 16 residues. Germline V gene lookup returns CDR1 SGHTA and CDR2 FQGTGA.

This clonotype has more than one count but fewer than ten. The rearrangement uses TRBV12-3 or TRBV12-4 and TRBJ2-1, with 10 positions matching TRBD1. The length of the CDR3 is 16 residues. J lost 6 bases, V lost 4 bases, and 9 bases had no gene match. CDR3 coding DNA: TGTGCCAGCAGTTCCCGTCGGACAGGGGGTCTCAATGAGCAGTTCTTC. Its protein is CASSSRRTGGLNEQFF.

The CDR3 DNA is TGTGCCAGCAACCAAGGGGACGGGGGCTACGAGCAGTACTTC. Its protein product is CASNQGDGGYEQYF. The V call is TRBV9, the J call TRBJ2-7; perhaps TRBD2 as D (6 bases). Germline loops: CDR1 SGDLS, CDR2 YYNGEE. The CDR3 sequence is 14 residues long. V was trimmed by 6 bases and J by 3 bases, leaving 16 bases between them.

The chain has TRBV6-2 or TRBV6-3 and TRBJ2-1, with a weak D call TRBD2 (6 bases). The CDR3 is made up of 16 amino acids. Trimming cost V 4 bases and J 7 bases, with 20 bases left between them. Germline values: CDR1 MNHEY, CDR2 SVGEGT. CDR3 bases: TGTGCCAGCAGTTGGGGACGAGGGAGGACCTCGAATGAGCAGTTCTTC. This encodes CASSWGRGRTSNEQFF.

The chain carries TRBV6-5 and TRBJ2-1; 7 bases line up with TRBD2. The CDR3 covers 13 residues. Germline lookup yields CDR1 MNHEY and CDR2 SVGAGI. V shed 10 bases and J 0 bases; nucleotides not matched to a gene: 3. The DNA of the CDR3 is TGTGCCACCCAGCGGGACTCCTACAATGAGCAGTTCTTC. Its protein product is CATQRDSYNEQFF.

The chain recombines TRBV6-1 with TRBJ2-1; D unresolved. The CDR3 extends over 13 amino acids. V lost 5 bases and J 4 bases, leaving 9 bases between the germline ends. CDR1 and CDR2 (germline): MNHNS, SASEGT. The CDR3 coding sequence is TGTGCCAGCAGTATGACCCATTACAATGAGCAGTTCTTC. This codes for CASSMTHYNEQFF.

The chain carries TRBV5-5 and TRBJ1-2, with D unclear. Per the germline V gene, CDR1 is SGHKS and CDR2 is YYEKEE (reference sequence). V lost 4 bases and J 0 bases, leaving 10 bases between the germline ends. The CDR3 is 14 residues long. CDR3 DNA: TGTGCCAGCAGCCCTATCGTAGCTAACTATGGCTACACCTTC. Its translation: CASSPIVANYGYTF.

Concerning this clonotype: Being one base from a much bigger clone, this may be a read error. The chain combines TRBV7-9 with TRBJ2-3, with TRBD2 identical over 9 bases. Losses at the gene ends were 1 base for V and 2 bases for J; bases not matched to a gene: 4. Germline V CDR1 and CDR2: SEHNR, FQNEAQ (reference sequence). The CDR3 covers 16 residues. Here the CDR3 DNA reads TGTGCCAGCAGCTTAGAGGGCGGGAGGGCCACAGATACGCAGTATTTT. Protein product: CASSLEGGRATDTQYF.

There are many counts of this clonotype. This chain links TRBV7-9 with TRBJ1-5, with 10 bases that match TRBD1. V was pared by 6 bases and J by 6 bases, with 5 bases of the junction left unmatched. The V gene's germline CDR1 is SEHNR and CDR2 FQNEAQ (reference sequence). There are 14 residues in the CDR3. The CDR3 DNA reads as TGTGCCAGCAGTCGACAGGGGGCTGGTCAGCCCCAGCATTTT. Its protein product is CASSRQGAGQPQHF.

This chain uses TRBV12-3 or TRBV12-4 with TRBJ1-1; possibly TRBD1 for D (6 bases). The CDR3 consists of 15 residues. With 6 bases removed from V and 4 bases from J, the gap between germline ends came to 18 bases. The DNA of the CDR3 is TGTGCCAGCAGCCCAATAAGGGGGGTTGGCACTGAAGCTTTCTTT. Translation gives CASSPIRGVGTEAFF.

V usage is TRBV5-5 and J usage is TRBJ2-7; D is perhaps TRBD1 or TRBD2 (6 bases each). This CDR3 is built from 17 residues. The germline CDR1 and CDR2 sequences are SGHKS and YYEKEE (reference sequence). Trimming removed 2 bases at V and 2 bases at J, with 20 bases between. The CDR3 DNA follows: TGTGCCAGCAGCTTCGGGGGCGGGACATCAGAGGCCTACGAGCAGTACTTC. This encodes CASSFGGGTSEAYEQYF.

The V gene is TRBV20-1, the J gene TRBJ1-2; no reliable D call. V was pared by 5 bases and J by 5 bases, with 15 bases between. The V gene's germline CDR1 is DFQATT and CDR2 SNEGSKA (reference sequence). This CDR3 spans 13 amino acids. The CDR3 spells CSARHEGRYGYTF. The CDR3 DNA follows: TGCAGTGCTCGACATGAAGGACGGTATGGCTACACCTTC.

CDR3: CASSYAPLFYGYTF. In nucleotides, the CDR3 is TGTGCCAGCAGTTACGCGCCCCTTTTCTATGGCTACACCTTC. The chain has TRBV6-6 and TRBJ1-2; D is ambiguous. Trimming pared 2 bases from V and 4 bases from J, leaving 11 bases between. Germline-derived CDR1 and CDR2 are MNHNY and SVGAGI (reference sequence). This CDR3 is 14 amino acids long.

The chain employs TRBV27 and TRBJ2-3; 7 nucleotides match TRBD1. The CDR3 contains 15 residues. V trimming: 5 bases; J trimming: 2 bases; junction bases outside the gene matches: 7. Germline V gene sequence: CDR1 MNHEY, CDR2 SMNVEV (reference sequence). CDR3 nucleotides: TGTGCCAGCAGTATAACAGGGGCCCCCACAGATACGCAGTATTTT. Translating gives CASSITGAPTDTQYF.

This clonotype showed up just a few times. The J gene is TRBJ2-2, the V gene TRBV7-9, with D possibly being TRBD1 (7 bases). CDR1 SEHNR and CDR2 FQNEAQ come from the germline V gene (reference sequence). The V end was cut by 5 bases, the J end by 6 bases, with 16 bases between. The CDR3 covers 15 residues. The CDR3 reads CASSPDRDSSGELFF. CDR3 bases: TGTGCCAGCAGCCCCGACAGGGACTCGTCCGGGGAGCTGTTTTTT.

This clonotype has just a few counts. This chain joins TRBV12-3 or TRBV12-4 and TRBJ2-1, with a tentative D call TRBD2 (7 bases). Trimming removed 7 bases at V and 9 bases at J, with 19 bases between. This CDR3 region has 14 residues. The CDR3 here is CASTLLGGLSEQFF. The CDR3, as DNA: TGTGCCAGCACCCTCCTGGGGGGGCTTAGTGAGCAGTTCTTC.

This clonotype was counted ten times or more. This chain uses TRBV15 with TRBJ2-5; D is possibly TRBD1 (6 bases). CDR1 is LNHNV, CDR2 YYDKDF, per germline (reference sequence). The CDR3 runs to 18 residues. V was shortened by 0 bases and J by 3 bases, with 20 bases between the two germline ends. The CDR3 is CATSRDVRTGNSKETQYF. The CDR3 DNA sequence: TGTGCCACCAGCAGAGATGTACGAACAGGGAATTCGAAAGAGACCCAGTACTTC.

This clonotype has more than one count but fewer than ten. CDR3: CASSIRTGTNTEAFF. CDR3 DNA: TGTGCCAGCAGCATCAGGACAGGAACGAACACTGAAGCTTTCTTT. V and J are TRBV7-2 and TRBJ1-1; 7 bases fit TRBD1. From germline, CDR1 is SGHTA and CDR2 FQGNSA. The CDR3 is 15 amino acids. V was clipped by 5 bases and J by 1 base; unmatched bases: 7.

This clonotype was counted only a few times. The chain links TRBV7-9 to TRBJ1-6; TRBD1 matches 7 bases. The germline gives CDR1 SEHNR, CDR2 FQNEAQ (reference sequence). The CDR3 consists of 16 residues. J lost 9 bases, V lost 1 base, and 9 bases had no gene match. The CDR3 DNA reads as TGTGCCAGCAGCTTAGTGCAGGGGGGTGGTTTTTCACCCCTCCACTTT. Translation gives CASSLVQGGGFSPLHF.